One sample yielded the 2 T cell receptor beta chains listed below, sequenced in a study of shared clonotypes between healthy human individuals. Clones were read by immunoSEQ multiplex PCR, and TCRdb kept only the in-frame ones, dropping some. The data show under 850,000 clones, with 80% to 95% seen just once and 24% held by the top ten. Naive CD8 cells comprised CD45RO-negative, CCR7-positively selected cells, excluding terminally differentiated effector memory CD45RA+ cells. The sample consisted of naive CD8+ T cells sorted from blood. These receptors came from a man aged 25-40 years in good health.

The CDR3 reads CASSIGQGVYEQYF. Written as DNA, the CDR3 is TGTGCCAGCAGTATCGGACAGGGGGTTTACGAGCAGTACTTC. V usage is TRBV27 and J usage is TRBJ2-7; TRBD1 aligns across 10 bases. Germline V gives CDR1 MNHEY, CDR2 SMNVEV (reference sequence). This CDR3 has 14 residues. Trimming at V came to 5 bases and at J to 4 bases, leaving 5 bases not matched to a gene.

This chain links TRBV29-1 with TRBJ1-3; D uncertain. Germline CDR1 is SQVTM and CDR2 is ANQGSEA. This CDR3 contains 13 residues. Between the trimmed V and J ends, which lost 0 bases and 4 bases, there was a span of 7 bases. Written as DNA, the CDR3 is TGCAGCGTTGAAGAGAAATCCGGAAACACCATATATTTT. Protein: CSVEEKSGNTIYF.